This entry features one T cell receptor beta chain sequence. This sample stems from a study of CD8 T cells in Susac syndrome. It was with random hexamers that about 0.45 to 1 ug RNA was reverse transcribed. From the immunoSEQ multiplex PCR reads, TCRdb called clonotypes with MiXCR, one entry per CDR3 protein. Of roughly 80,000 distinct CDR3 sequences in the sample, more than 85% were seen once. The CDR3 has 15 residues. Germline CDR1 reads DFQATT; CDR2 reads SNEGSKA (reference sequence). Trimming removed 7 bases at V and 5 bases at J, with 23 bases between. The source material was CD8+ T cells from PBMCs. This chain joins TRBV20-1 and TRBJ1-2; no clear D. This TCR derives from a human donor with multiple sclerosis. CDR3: CSVLPGEIGLYGYTF. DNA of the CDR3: TGCAGTGTCCTCCCCGGGGAAATCGGGCTTTATGGCTACACCTTC.